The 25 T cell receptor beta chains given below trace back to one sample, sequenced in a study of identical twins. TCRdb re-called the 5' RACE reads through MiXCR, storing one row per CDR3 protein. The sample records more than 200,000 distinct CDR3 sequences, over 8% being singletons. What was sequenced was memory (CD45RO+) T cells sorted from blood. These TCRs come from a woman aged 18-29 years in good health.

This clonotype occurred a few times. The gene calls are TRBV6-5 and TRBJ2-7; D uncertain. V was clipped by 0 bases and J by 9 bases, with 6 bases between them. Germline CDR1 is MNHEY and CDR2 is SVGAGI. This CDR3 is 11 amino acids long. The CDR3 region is CASSYSTRQYF. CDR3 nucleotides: TGTGCCAGCAGTTACTCGACCCGGCAGTACTTC.

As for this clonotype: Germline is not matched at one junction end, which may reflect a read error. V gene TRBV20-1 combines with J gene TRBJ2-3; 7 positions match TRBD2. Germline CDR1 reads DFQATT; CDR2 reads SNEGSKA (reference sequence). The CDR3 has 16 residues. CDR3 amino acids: CSARDPGRAPTYTQYF. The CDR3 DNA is TGCAGTGCTAGAGATCCGGGGAGGGCCCCCACATATACGCAGTATTTT.

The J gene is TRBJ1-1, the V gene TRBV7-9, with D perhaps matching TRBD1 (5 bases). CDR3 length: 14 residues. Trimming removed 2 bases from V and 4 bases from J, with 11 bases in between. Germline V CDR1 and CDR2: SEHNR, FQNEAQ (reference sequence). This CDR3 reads CASSLPGVGTEAFF. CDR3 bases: TGTGCCAGCAGCTTACCGGGGGTGGGCACTGAAGCTTTCTTT.

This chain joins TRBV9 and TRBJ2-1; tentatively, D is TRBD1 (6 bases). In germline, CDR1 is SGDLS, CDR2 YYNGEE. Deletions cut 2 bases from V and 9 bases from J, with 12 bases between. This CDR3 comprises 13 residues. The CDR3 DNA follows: TGTGCCAGCAGCGTTGCTGGGGGCACTGAGCAGTTCTTC. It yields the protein CASSVAGGTEQFF.

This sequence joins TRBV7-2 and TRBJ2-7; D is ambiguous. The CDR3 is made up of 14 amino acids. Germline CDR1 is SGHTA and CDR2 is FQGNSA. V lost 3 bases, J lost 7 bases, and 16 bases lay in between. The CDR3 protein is CASSFGPRLGEQYF. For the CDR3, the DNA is TGTGCCAGCAGCTTTGGACCCAGGCTCGGGGAGCAGTACTTC. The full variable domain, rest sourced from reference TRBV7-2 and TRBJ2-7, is GAGVSQSPSNKVTEKGKDVELRCDPISGHTALYWYRQSLGQGLEFLIYFQGNSAPDKSGLPSDRFSAERTGGSVSTLTIQRTQQEDSAVYLCASSFGPRLGEQYFGPGTRLTVT.

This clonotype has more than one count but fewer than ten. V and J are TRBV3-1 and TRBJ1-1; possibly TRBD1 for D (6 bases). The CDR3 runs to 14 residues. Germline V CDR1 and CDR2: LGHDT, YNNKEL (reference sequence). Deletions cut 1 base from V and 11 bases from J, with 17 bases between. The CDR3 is CASSQAGTGREAFF. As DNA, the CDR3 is TGTGCCAGCAGCCAAGCGGGAACAGGGCGAGAGGCTTTCTTT. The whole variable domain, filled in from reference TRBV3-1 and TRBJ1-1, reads DTAVSQTPKYLVTQMGNDKSIKCEQNLGHDTMYWYKQDSKKFLKIMFSYNNKELIINETVPNRFSPKSPDKAHLNLHINSLELGDSAVYFCASSQAGTGREAFFGQGTRLTVV.

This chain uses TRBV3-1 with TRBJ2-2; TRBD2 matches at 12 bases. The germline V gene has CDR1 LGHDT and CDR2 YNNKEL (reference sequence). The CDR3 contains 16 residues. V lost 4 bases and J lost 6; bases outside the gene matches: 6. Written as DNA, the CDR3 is TGTGCCAGCAGCCGACTAGCGGGAGCAGGGGCCGGGGAGCTGTTTTTT. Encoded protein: CASSRLAGAGAGELFF.

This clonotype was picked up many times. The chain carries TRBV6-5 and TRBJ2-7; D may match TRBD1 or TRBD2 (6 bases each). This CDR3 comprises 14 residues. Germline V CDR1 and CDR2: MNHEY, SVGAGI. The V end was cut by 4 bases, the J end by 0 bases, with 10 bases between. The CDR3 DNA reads TGTGCCAGCAGTTTTGGAGGGGGCTCCTACGAGCAGTACTTC. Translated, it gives CASSFGGGSYEQYF.

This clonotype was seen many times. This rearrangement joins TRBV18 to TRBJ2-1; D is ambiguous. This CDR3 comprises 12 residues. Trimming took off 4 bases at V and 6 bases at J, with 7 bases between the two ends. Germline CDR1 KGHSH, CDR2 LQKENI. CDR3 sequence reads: CASSRRGNEQFF. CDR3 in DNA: TGTGCCAGCTCACGACGAGGCAATGAGCAGTTCTTC.

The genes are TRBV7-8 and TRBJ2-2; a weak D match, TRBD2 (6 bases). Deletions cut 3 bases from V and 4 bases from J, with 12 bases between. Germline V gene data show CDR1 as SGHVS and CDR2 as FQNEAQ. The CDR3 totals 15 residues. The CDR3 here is CASSLGGRVTGELFF. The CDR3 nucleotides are TGTGCCAGCAGCTTGGGGGGTAGGGTCACCGGGGAGCTGTTTTTT.

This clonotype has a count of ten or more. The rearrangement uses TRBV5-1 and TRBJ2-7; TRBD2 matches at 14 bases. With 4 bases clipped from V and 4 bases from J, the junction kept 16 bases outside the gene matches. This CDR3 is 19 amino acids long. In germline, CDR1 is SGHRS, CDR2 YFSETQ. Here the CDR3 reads CASSLGTSGSFQAIYEQYF. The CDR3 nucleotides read TGCGCCAGCAGCCTAGGGACTAGCGGGAGTTTTCAAGCGATTTACGAGCAGTACTTC.

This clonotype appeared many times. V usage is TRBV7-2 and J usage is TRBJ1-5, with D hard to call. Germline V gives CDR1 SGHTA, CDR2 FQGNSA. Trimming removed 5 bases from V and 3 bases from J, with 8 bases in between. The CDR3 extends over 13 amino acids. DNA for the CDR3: TGTGCCAGCAGCCAAATCTTCAATCAGCCCCAGCATTTT. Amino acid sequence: CASSQIFNQPQHF.

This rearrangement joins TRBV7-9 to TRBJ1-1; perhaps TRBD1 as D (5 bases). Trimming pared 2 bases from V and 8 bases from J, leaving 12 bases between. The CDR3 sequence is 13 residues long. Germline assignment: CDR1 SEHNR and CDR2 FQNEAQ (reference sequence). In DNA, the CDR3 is TGTGCCAGCAGCTTACTCGAGAGGGGAGAAGCTTTCTTT. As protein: CASSLLERGEAFF.

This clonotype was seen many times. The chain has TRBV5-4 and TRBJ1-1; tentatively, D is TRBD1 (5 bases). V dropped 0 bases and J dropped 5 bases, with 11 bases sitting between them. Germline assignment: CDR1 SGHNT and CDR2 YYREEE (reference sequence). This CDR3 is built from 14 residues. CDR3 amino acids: CASSLDNGGTEAFF. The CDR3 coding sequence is TGTGCCAGCAGCTTGGATAACGGGGGAACTGAAGCTTTCTTT.

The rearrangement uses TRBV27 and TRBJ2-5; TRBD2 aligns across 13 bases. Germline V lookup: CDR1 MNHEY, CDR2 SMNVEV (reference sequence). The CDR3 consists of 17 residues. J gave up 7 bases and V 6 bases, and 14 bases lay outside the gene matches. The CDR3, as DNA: TGTGCCAGCAGACCCCCCGGACTAGCGGGAGATCTAGGGACCCAGTACTTC. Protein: CASRPPGLAGDLGTQYF.

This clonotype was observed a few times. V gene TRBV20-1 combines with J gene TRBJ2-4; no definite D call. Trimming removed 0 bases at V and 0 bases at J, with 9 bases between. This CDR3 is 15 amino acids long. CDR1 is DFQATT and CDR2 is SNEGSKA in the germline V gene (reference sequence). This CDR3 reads CSARDVRIAKNIQYF. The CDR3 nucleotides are TGCAGTGCTAGAGATGTGCGAATAGCCAAAAACATTCAGTACTTC.

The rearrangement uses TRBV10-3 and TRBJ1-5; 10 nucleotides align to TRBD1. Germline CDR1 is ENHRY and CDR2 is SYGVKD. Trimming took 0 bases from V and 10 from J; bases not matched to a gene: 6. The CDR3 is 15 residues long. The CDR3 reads CAISESGTGVVPQHF. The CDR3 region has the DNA TGTGCCATCAGTGAGTCGGGGACAGGGGTTGTACCCCAGCATTTT.

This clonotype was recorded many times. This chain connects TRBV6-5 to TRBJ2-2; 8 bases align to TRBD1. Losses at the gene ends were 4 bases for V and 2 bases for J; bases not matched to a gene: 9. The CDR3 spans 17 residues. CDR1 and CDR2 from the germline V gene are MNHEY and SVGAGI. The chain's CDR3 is CASSSNGTGHNTGELFF. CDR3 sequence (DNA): TGTGCCAGCAGTTCTAACGGGACAGGTCATAACACCGGGGAGCTGTTTTTT.

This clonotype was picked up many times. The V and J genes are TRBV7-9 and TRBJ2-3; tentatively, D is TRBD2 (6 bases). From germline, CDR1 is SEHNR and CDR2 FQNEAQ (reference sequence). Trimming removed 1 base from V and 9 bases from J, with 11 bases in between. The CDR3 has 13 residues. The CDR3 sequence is CASSLEVRETQYF. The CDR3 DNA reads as TGTGCCAGCAGCTTAGAGGTGCGGGAAACGCAGTATTTT.

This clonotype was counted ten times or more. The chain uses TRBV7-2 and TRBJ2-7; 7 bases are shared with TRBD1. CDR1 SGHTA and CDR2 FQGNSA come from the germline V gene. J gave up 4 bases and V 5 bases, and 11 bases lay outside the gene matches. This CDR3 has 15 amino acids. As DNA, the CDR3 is TGTGCCAGCAGCCCGAGACAGGGTCTCGGGTACGAGCAGTACTTC. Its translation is CASSPRQGLGYEQYF.

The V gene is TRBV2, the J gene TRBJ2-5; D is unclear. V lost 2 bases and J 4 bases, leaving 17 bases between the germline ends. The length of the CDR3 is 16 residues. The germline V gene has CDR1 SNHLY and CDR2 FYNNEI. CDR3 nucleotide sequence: TGTGCCAGCAGTGAAATGGTTGGGCAGGTGGGAGAGACCCAGTACTTC. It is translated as CASSEMVGQVGETQYF.

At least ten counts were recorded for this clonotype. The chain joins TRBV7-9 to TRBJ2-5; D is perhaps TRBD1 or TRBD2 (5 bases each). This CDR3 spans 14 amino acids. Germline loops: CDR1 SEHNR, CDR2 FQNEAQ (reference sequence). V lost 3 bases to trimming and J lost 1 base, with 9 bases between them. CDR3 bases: TGTGCCAGCAGCTTTTGGGACGGCCAAGAGACCCAGTACTTC. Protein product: CASSFWDGQETQYF.

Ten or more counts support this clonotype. For the CDR3, the DNA is TGTGCCAGCAGCCAACAGGGGGTCCTTTACGAGCAGTACTTC. Its translation is CASSQQGVLYEQYF. The rearrangement links TRBV3-1 to TRBJ2-7; TRBD1 matches 7 bases. Trimming cost V 2 bases and J 4 bases; bases outside gene matches: 5. This CDR3 has 14 amino acids. Germline V CDR1 and CDR2: LGHDT, YNNKEL (reference sequence).

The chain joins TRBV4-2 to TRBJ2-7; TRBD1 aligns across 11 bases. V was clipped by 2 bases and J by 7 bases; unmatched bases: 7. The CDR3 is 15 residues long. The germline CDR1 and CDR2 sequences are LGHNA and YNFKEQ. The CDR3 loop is CASSQPSGTGGEQYF. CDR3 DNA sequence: TGTGCCAGCAGCCAACCCTCCGGGACAGGGGGGGAGCAGTACTTC.

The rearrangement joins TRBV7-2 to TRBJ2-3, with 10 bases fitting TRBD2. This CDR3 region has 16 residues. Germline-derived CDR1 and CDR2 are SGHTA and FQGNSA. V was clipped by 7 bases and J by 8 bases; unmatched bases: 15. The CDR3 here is CASTQVTSGTGGTQYF. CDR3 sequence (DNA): TGTGCCAGCACCCAAGTCACTAGCGGGACTGGGGGTACGCAGTATTTT.